One sample yielded the 27 T cell receptor beta chains listed below, sequenced in a study of T cell repertoires in cytomegalovirus infection. MiXCR, run by TCRdb on the reads, gives a single entry per CDR3 protein. The sample comprises 740,000 or so distinct CDR3 sequences, about 40% of which are singletons, and more than 2.5% rests with the top ten. Material for sequencing was PBMCs. The source is a human donor in good health (CMV status not recorded). Some clones in this sample may be carry-over from other donors' samples.

This clonotype appeared a few times. This chain uses TRBV7-9 with TRBJ1-2, with D unresolved. CDR3 length equals 14 residues. Per germline, CDR1 SEHNR and CDR2 FQNEAQ (reference sequence). V dropped 4 bases and J dropped 3 bases, with 12 bases sitting between them. DNA of the CDR3: TGTGCCAGCAGCTCTACGACGGAGGACTATGGCTACACCTTC. This codes for CASSSTTEDYGYTF.

The chain joins TRBV7-3 to TRBJ2-1; D call uncertain. V was pared by 4 bases and J by 9 bases, with 13 bases between. The CDR3 loop spans 13 amino acids. Per germline, CDR1 SGHTA and CDR2 FQGTGA. CDR3 DNA: TGTGCCAGCAGCTCCCTTCGGGTAGGTGAGCAGTTCTTC. Translated, it gives CASSSLRVGEQFF.

This clonotype was observed a handful of times. CDR3 amino acids: CASSVLSGLAGVGEQFF. As DNA, the CDR3 is TGTGCCAGCAGTGTCCTGTCGGGACTAGCGGGAGTTGGTGAGCAGTTCTTC. J is TRBJ2-1 and V is TRBV2, with TRBD2 identical over 14 bases. V gave up 4 bases and J gave up 9 bases; unmatched junction bases: 11. This CDR3 is 17 amino acids long. Germline V gene sequence: CDR1 SNHLY, CDR2 FYNNEI.

The rearrangement joins TRBV19 to TRBJ2-1; D is ambiguous. This CDR3 spans 14 amino acids. Trimming stripped 1 base from V and 11 bases from J, with 15 bases between. Germline loops: CDR1 LNHDA, CDR2 SQIVND (reference sequence). In nucleotides, the CDR3 is TGTGCCAGTAGTATAGTCGGCAGTCGAGGAAAGCAGTTCTTC. This sequence encodes CASSIVGSRGKQFF.

This clonotype was observed a few times. This chain uses TRBV12-3 or TRBV12-4 with TRBJ2-6; tentative D call: TRBD1 (5 bases). Between the trimmed V and J ends, which lost 5 bases and 4 bases, there was a span of 9 bases. The CDR3 is 14 residues long. CDR3 loop: CASSPGSGANVLTF. The CDR3 DNA follows: TGTGCCAGCAGTCCAGGGTCCGGGGCCAACGTCCTGACTTTC.

V gene TRBV2 combines with J gene TRBJ2-2; D may be TRBD1 (7 bases). Germline assignment: CDR1 SNHLY and CDR2 FYNNEI. The CDR3 is 15 amino acids. The V end was cut by 6 bases, the J end by 6 bases, with 17 bases between. The CDR3 loop reads CASREEGASSGELFF. CDR3 sequence (DNA): TGTGCCAGCAGAGAGGAGGGGGCAAGCTCCGGGGAGCTGTTTTTT.

This clonotype was detected only a few times. V is TRBV7-9 and J is TRBJ1-5; D unclear. The CDR3 loop spans 14 amino acids. V lost 1 base to trimming and J lost 3 bases, with 7 bases between them. The germline CDR1 and CDR2 sequences are SEHNR and FQNEAQ (reference sequence). The CDR3, as DNA: TGTGCCAGCAGCTTAGGGGCAGTCAATCAGCCCCAGCATTTT. This sequence encodes CASSLGAVNQPQHF.

This clonotype was counted between two and nine times. This CDR3 reads CASRPQGSFNQPQHF. CDR3 DNA sequence: TGTGCCAGCAGGCCTCAAGGGAGCTTCAATCAGCCCCAGCATTTT. The chain has TRBV12-3 or TRBV12-4 and TRBJ1-5; no definite D call. The CDR3 is 15 residues long. V dropped 6 bases and J dropped 3 bases, with 15 bases sitting between them.

This clonotype occurred many times. The chain links TRBV7-8 to TRBJ2-3, with 7 bases that match TRBD1. The germline gives CDR1 SGHVS, CDR2 FQNEAQ. CDR3 length: 14 residues. V lost 1 base to trimming and J lost 4 bases; unmatched junction nucleotides: 2. The CDR3 sequence is CASSLGRGPDTQYF. CDR3 sequence (DNA): TGTGCCAGCAGCTTAGGTAGGGGGCCAGATACGCAGTATTTT.

This clonotype has only a few counts. The rearrangement joins TRBV11-2 to TRBJ2-7; 10 nucleotides agree with TRBD2. Germline CDR1 and CDR2: SGHAT and FQNNGV. With V trimmed by 5 bases and J by 5 bases, 6 bases remained unmatched. This CDR3 region has 14 residues. The CDR3 coding sequence is TGTGCCAGCAGCGCCCTAGCGGGAGCCAACGAGCAGTACTTC. Protein product: CASSALAGANEQYF. Filled out from reference TRBV11-2 and TRBJ2-7, the complete variable domain reads EAGVAQSPRYKIIEKRQSVAFWCNPISGHATLYWYQQILGQGPKLLIQFQNNGVVDDSQLPKDRFSAERLKGVDSTLKIQPAKLEDSAVYLCASSALAGANEQYFGPGTRLTVT.

Note on this clonotype: Mismatch with germline at one junction end may stem from a read error. CDR3 region: CASSFRQGMNPEAFF. The DNA of the CDR3 is TGTGCCAGCAGTTTCCGACAGGGAATGAACCCTGAAGCTTTCTTT. J is TRBJ1-1 and V is TRBV12-3 or TRBV12-4; the match to TRBD1 covers 7 bases. CDR3 size: 15 residues.

This clonotype was detected only a few times. The chain recombines TRBV7-9 with TRBJ2-7; 10 nucleotides line up with TRBD1. The germline gives CDR1 SEHNR, CDR2 FQNEAQ (reference sequence). With V trimmed by 2 bases and J by 4 bases, 5 bases remained unmatched. The CDR3 contains 15 residues. CDR3 in DNA: TGTGCCAGCAGCTTACCCGGGACAGGGGTATACGAGCAGTACTTC. Its translation: CASSLPGTGVYEQYF.

This clonotype occurred many times. The J gene is TRBJ2-3, the V gene TRBV28; D may be TRBD2 (6 bases). Trimming left V 2 bases short and J 2 bases short, with 8 bases between. Germline V lookup: CDR1 MDHEN, CDR2 SYDVKM. There are 14 residues in the CDR3. CDR3 nucleotide sequence: TGTGCCAGCAGTTTAGCGGGGAACACAGATACGCAGTATTTT. As protein: CASSLAGNTDTQYF.

Concerning this clonotype: Possible read error: a much larger clone is one base away. The chain links TRBV12-3 or TRBV12-4 to TRBJ2-1, with a weak D call TRBD2 (5 bases). CDR3 length: 14 residues. The CDR3 region has the DNA TGTACCAGCACTATACCGGGAACCTACAATGAGCAGTTCTTC. Amino acid sequence: CTSTIPGTYNEQFF.

This sequence joins TRBV7-9 and TRBJ2-1, with D uncertain. Germline V gives CDR1 SEHNR, CDR2 FQNEAQ (reference sequence). V dropped 1 base and J dropped 12 bases, with 7 bases sitting between them. The CDR3 loop spans 11 amino acids. CDR3 amino acids: CASSLDAMQFF. CDR3 sequence (DNA): TGTGCCAGCAGCTTAGATGCTATGCAGTTCTTC.

J is TRBJ2-4 and V is TRBV6-6, with 7 bases identical to TRBD1. The germline CDR1 and CDR2 sequences are MNHNY and SVGAGI (reference sequence). The CDR3 covers 12 residues. After removal of 6 bases from V and 6 bases from J, the junction contained 2 bases not matched to a gene. CDR3 nucleotides: TGTGCCAGCAGCCGGGACAGAAACATTCAGTACTTC. Protein product: CASSRDRNIQYF.

The CDR3 DNA is TGCAGTGCAACAACAGGGGATCCTTACGAGCAGTACTTC. Residues: CSATTGDPYEQYF. This sequence joins TRBV20-1 and TRBJ2-7; 7 bases align to TRBD1. Germline V gene data show CDR1 as DFQATT and CDR2 as SNEGSKA (reference sequence). The CDR3 covers 13 residues. With 6 bases clipped from V and 4 bases from J, the junction kept 9 bases outside the gene matches.

This clonotype was observed at least ten times. The chain is built from TRBV20-1 and TRBJ2-4; D call uncertain. The germline CDR1 and CDR2 sequences are DFQATT and SNEGSKA (reference sequence). The CDR3 loop spans 14 amino acids. Trimming took 6 bases from V and 3 from J, leaving 15 bases between them. CDR3 protein: CSAISSHGKNIQYF. CDR3 DNA: TGCAGTGCCATCAGCAGTCACGGCAAAAACATTCAGTACTTC.

On this clonotype itself: The CDR3 ends on some other residue instead of the conserved phenylalanine or tryptophan, so this is likely a read error. The chain combines TRBV7-8 with TRBJ2-5; 11 bases agree with TRBD1. The germline gives CDR1 SGHVS, CDR2 FQNEAQ. This CDR3 spans 16 amino acids. The ends lost 4 bases at V and 5 bases at J; junction bases unmatched: 9. The CDR3 loop reads CASSSPGTGGVETQYL. As DNA, the CDR3 is TGTGCCAGCAGCTCGCCCGGGACAGGGGGGGTTGAGACCCAGTACTTA.

This clonotype has only a few counts. The rearrangement links TRBV29-1 to TRBJ1-1; possibly TRBD1 for D (6 bases). Deletions cut 3 bases from V and 4 bases from J, with 9 bases between. Germline CDR1 is SQVTM and CDR2 is ANQGSEA. CDR3 length: 12 amino acids. CDR3 sequence reads: CSVDGRGTEAFF. Written as DNA, the CDR3 is TGCAGCGTTGACGGCAGGGGCACTGAAGCTTTCTTT.

The gene calls are TRBV19 and TRBJ2-3; D is undetermined. Germline CDR1 LNHDA, CDR2 SQIVND (reference sequence). V dropped 3 bases and J dropped 2 bases, with 15 bases sitting between them. The CDR3 consists of 16 residues. The CDR3 DNA reads TGTGCCAGTAGTATCGGCTCGGGCAGATTCACAGATACGCAGTATTTT. It codes for CASSIGSGRFTDTQYF.

This rearrangement joins TRBV27 to TRBJ2-1; D call uncertain. Per germline, CDR1 MNHEY and CDR2 SMNVEV (reference sequence). With 5 bases removed from V and 6 bases from J, the gap between germline ends came to 8 bases. CDR3 size: 12 residues. The CDR3 reads CASSAASNEQFF. The CDR3 region has the DNA TGTGCCAGCAGTGCGGCTAGCAATGAGCAGTTCTTC.

V is TRBV18 and J is TRBJ1-2, with D unclear. The V gene lost 8 bases and the J gene lost 7 bases, with 17 bases spanning the gap. Germline CDR1 reads KGHSH; CDR2 reads LQKENI. This CDR3 has 13 amino acids. CDR3 protein: CASTPPINGGYTF. CDR3 sequence (DNA): TGTGCCAGCACCCCCCCTATAAACGGTGGCTACACCTTC.

This clonotype was seen more than once but under ten times. The chain employs TRBV19 and TRBJ2-7; 13 nucleotides line up with TRBD2. J gave up 2 bases and V 6 bases, and 13 bases lay outside the gene matches. In germline, CDR1 is LNHDA, CDR2 SQIVND (reference sequence). The CDR3 is 18 residues long. The CDR3 nucleotides read TGTGCCAGTAGCCGTCTTATGCTACTAGCGGGAGGGACCTACGAGCAGTACTTC. Residues: CASSRLMLLAGGTYEQYF. Based on the CDR3 plus reference TRBV19 and TRBJ2-7, the full variable domain is DGGITQSPKYLFRKEGQNVTLSCEQNLNHDAMYWYRQDPGQGLRLIYYSQIVNDFQKGDIAEGYSVSREKKESFPLTVTSAQKNPTAFYLCASSRLMLLAGGTYEQYFGPGTRLTVT.

J is TRBJ1-2 and V is TRBV19, with 10 bases identical to TRBD1. Germline V gene sequence: CDR1 LNHDA, CDR2 SQIVND (reference sequence). The CDR3 contains 14 residues. Trimming cost V 6 bases and J 8 bases; bases outside gene matches: 9. The CDR3 spells CASRGTGDRRGYTF. CDR3 DNA sequence: TGTGCCAGTAGAGGGACAGGGGACCGGAGGGGCTACACCTTC. The complete variable domain, with remaining parts taken from reference TRBV19 and TRBJ1-2, reads DGGITQSPKYLFRKEGQNVTLSCEQNLNHDAMYWYRQDPGQGLRLIYYSQIVNDFQKGDIAEGYSVSREKKESFPLTVTSAQKNPTAFYLCASRGTGDRRGYTFGSGTRLTVV.

The CDR3 DNA sequence: TGTGCCAGCAGTGCCGGTGGGGGCAGAAAGGGAGTGGACACTGAAGCTTTCTTT. Its translation: CASSAGGGRKGVDTEAFF. This chain joins TRBV6-6 and TRBJ1-1, with D possibly matching TRBD1 (6 bases). Per the germline V gene, CDR1 is MNHNY and CDR2 is SVGAGI (reference sequence). This CDR3 comprises 18 residues. Trimming shortened V by 5 bases and J by 3 bases, and 25 bases separated the two germline ends.

This clonotype was detected a few times. The V gene is TRBV4-1, the J gene TRBJ2-7, with unresolved D. CDR1 is MGHRA, CDR2 YSYEKL, per germline. V dropped 0 bases and J dropped 2 bases, with 5 bases sitting between them. This CDR3 has 13 residues. CDR3 nucleotides: TGCGCCAGCAGCCAAGATGAGACCTACGAGCAGTACTTC. This sequence encodes CASSQDETYEQYF.